Shown below are 25 T cell receptor beta chains from a single sample sequenced in a study of T cell responses to AZD1222 COVID-19 vaccine. Clones were read by immunoSEQ multiplex PCR, and TCRdb kept only the in-frame ones, dropping some. The data show about 50,000 clones, 85% to 90% seen once. This material consisted of peripheral blood, taken on day 0 of MenACWY control vaccination. The receptors were gathered from an adult in good health.

CDR3 bases: TGTGCCAGCAGCCGAGGGGTCTACGAGCAGTACTTC. Encoded protein: CASSRGVYEQYF. This rearrangement joins TRBV6-5 to TRBJ2-7; D could derive from TRBD1 or TRBD2 (5 bases each). The CDR3 runs 12 residues. Germline CDR1 is MNHEY and CDR2 is SVGAGI. V was shortened by 6 bases and J by 3 bases, with 9 bases between the two germline ends.

With regard to this clone: A junction end diverges from the germline sequence, so it may reflect a read error. V and J are TRBV19 and TRBJ2-2, with D perhaps assigned TRBD1 or TRBD2 (5 bases each). The CDR3 sequence is 15 residues long. CDR1 is LNHDA and CDR2 is SQIVND in the germline V gene (reference sequence). In DNA form, the CDR3 reads TGTGCCAGTAGTATGCCCGGGACGAAGACCGGGGAGCTGTTTTTT. This gives the protein CASSMPGTKTGELFF.

About this clone: Relative to the germline gene, one junction end is altered; a read error may explain this. The chain has TRBV20-1 and TRBJ2-4, with D maybe TRBD1 (5 bases). Germline-derived CDR1 and CDR2 are DFQATT and SNEGSKA (reference sequence). The CDR3 is made up of 11 amino acids. CDR3 bases: TGCAGTGCCCCCTTGGTGGGGCGGCAGTGCTTC. Protein product: CSAPLVGRQCF.

The chain is built from TRBV19 and TRBJ2-7; 11 positions match TRBD1. The CDR3 extends over 15 amino acids. After removal of 4 bases from V and 1 base from J, the junction contained 3 bases not matched to a gene. Germline CDR1 is LNHDA and CDR2 is SQIVND (reference sequence). The CDR3 protein is CASSSGTGGSYEQYF. The CDR3 nucleotides are TGTGCCAGTAGTAGCGGGACAGGGGGGTCCTACGAGCAGTACTTC.

This clone was picked up one time. V is TRBV12-5 and J is TRBJ1-1, with TRBD1 matching over 8 bases. This CDR3 region has 12 residues. The V gene's germline CDR1 is LGHNT and CDR2 FRNRAP. V shed 4 bases, J shed 8 bases, and the junction held 3 bases outside the gene matches. Here the CDR3 reads CASGSDRGEAFF. CDR3 nucleotide sequence: TGTGCTAGTGGTTCCGACAGGGGCGAAGCTTTCTTT.

V usage is TRBV7-2 and J usage is TRBJ2-2, with 7 bases that match TRBD2. The length of the CDR3 is 14 residues. V dropped 6 bases and J dropped 8; count of bases not matched to a gene: 9. Germline V gives CDR1 SGHTA, CDR2 FQGNSA. This chain's CDR3 is CASSRLSGLGELFF. In DNA, the CDR3 is TGTGCCAGCAGTCGCCTTAGCGGGTTGGGGGAGCTGTTTTTT.

The chain carries TRBV6-4 and TRBJ2-1, with 11 bases identical to TRBD2. CDR1 is MRHNA and CDR2 is SNTAGT in the germline V gene. The CDR3 has 13 residues. The trim removed 6 bases at V and 9 bases at J, leaving 4 bases unmatched. This CDR3 is CASSTSGSAEQFF. The CDR3 bases are TGTGCCAGCAGCACTAGCGGGAGCGCTGAGCAGTTCTTC.

The rearrangement uses TRBV29-1 and TRBJ2-7; 11 nucleotides agree with TRBD2. This CDR3 is 15 amino acids long. The ends lost 1 base at V and 2 bases at J; junction bases unmatched: 4. Germline V gene lookup returns CDR1 SQVTM and CDR2 ANQGSEA. CDR3 nucleotide sequence: TGCAGCGTTGAAGGCCTAGCGGGAGGCGCCTACGAGCAGTACTTC. Protein sequence: CSVEGLAGGAYEQYF.

CDR3 in amino acids: CASSLDLPYEQYF. In nucleotides, the CDR3 is TGTGCCAGCAGTCTCGACCTCCCCTACGAGCAGTACTTC. The V and J genes are TRBV12-3 or TRBV12-4 and TRBJ2-7, with unresolved D. V lost 5 bases, J lost 2 bases, and 10 bases lay in between. This CDR3 is 13 amino acids long.

The chain is built from TRBV18 and TRBJ1-1, with D tentatively TRBD1 (5 bases). V was cut by 10 bases and J by 0 bases, with 12 bases left in between. The CDR3 length is 13 residues. Germline V gene data show CDR1 as KGHSH and CDR2 as LQKENI. CDR3 protein: CATKLGVNTEAFF. In DNA form, the CDR3 reads TGTGCCACGAAACTAGGGGTGAACACTGAAGCTTTCTTT.

This chain links TRBV6-4 with TRBJ2-3; possibly TRBD2 for D (5 bases). From germline, CDR1 is MRHNA and CDR2 SNTAGT. The ends were cut back, 5 bases at V and 0 bases at J, with 9 bases in the middle. This CDR3 is built from 14 residues. The CDR3 protein is CASSSSGSTDTQYF. Written as DNA, the CDR3 is TGTGCCAGCAGTTCCAGCGGAAGCACAGATACGCAGTATTTT.

V gene TRBV5-1 combines with J gene TRBJ1-1, with D uncertain. Per the germline V gene, CDR1 is SGHRS and CDR2 is YFSETQ. The CDR3 runs 12 residues. Between the trimmed V and J ends, which lost 0 bases and 10 bases, there was a span of 10 bases. CDR3 nucleotide sequence: TGCGCCAGCAGCTTGGCGTCCGGTATAGCTTTCTTT. Translated: CASSLASGIAFF.

V and J are TRBV19 and TRBJ2-1; 7 positions match TRBD1. Trimming at V came to 3 bases and at J to 2 bases, leaving 4 bases not matched to a gene. The CDR3 contains 15 residues. The germline V gene encodes CDR1 LNHDA and CDR2 SQIVND (reference sequence). The DNA of the CDR3 is TGTGCCAGTAGTATTATCACAGGGGCCTACAATGAGCAGTTCTTC. Its translation is CASSIITGAYNEQFF.

CDR3 bases: TGTGCCAGCAGCCATAGCGGGAGCGGTACCGAGCAGTACTTC. Translation: CASSHSGSGTEQYF. The chain carries TRBV11-2 and TRBJ2-7, with 9 nucleotides matching TRBD2. Per germline, CDR1 SGHAT and CDR2 FQNNGV. CDR3 length equals 14 residues. After removal of 5 bases from V and 6 bases from J, the junction contained 8 bases not matched to a gene.

The chain joins TRBV11-3 to TRBJ2-1, with a possible D match to TRBD2 (5 bases). Between the trimmed V and J ends, which lost 0 bases and 8 bases, there was a span of 14 bases. Germline V gene data show CDR1 as SGHNT and CDR2 as YENEEA. The CDR3 length is 15 residues. The CDR3 loop reads CASSLDGSDQDEQFF. The CDR3, as DNA: TGTGCCAGCAGCTTAGATGGGAGCGACCAGGATGAGCAGTTCTTC.

This clone was seen only a few times. This chain connects TRBV6-4 to TRBJ2-2, with D unclear. The CDR3 has 12 amino acids. CDR1 is MRHNA and CDR2 is SNTAGT in the germline V gene. V was cut by 3 bases and J by 1 base, with 0 bases left in between. The CDR3 loop reads CASSENTGELFF. CDR3 nucleotide sequence: TGTGCCAGCAGTGAGAACACCGGGGAGCTGTTTTTT.

As to this clone: One junction end does not reproduce the germline sequence, and a read error may be involved. The chain uses TRBV27 and TRBJ2-6; D is perhaps TRBD1 or TRBD2 (5 bases each). CDR3 length: 17 residues. Germline CDR1 is MNHEY and CDR2 is SMNVEV (reference sequence). The CDR3 sequence: CASSLFHTGAGPNVLTF. The CDR3 nucleotides read TGTGCCAGCAGTTTATTTCACACCGGGGCTGGGCCCAACGTCCTGACTTTC.

The genes are TRBV7-2 and TRBJ2-2, with 8 positions matching TRBD2. This CDR3 spans 14 amino acids. J was trimmed by 4 bases and V by 5 bases; bases with no gene match: 3. The V gene's germline CDR1 is SGHTA and CDR2 FQGNSA. DNA of the CDR3: TGTGCCAGCAGCCTAACTAGCGGCACCGGGGAGCTGTTTTTT. Translated: CASSLTSGTGELFF.

The chain joins TRBV28 to TRBJ2-7; D ambiguous. V was cut by 5 bases and J by 2 bases, with 22 bases left in between. Germline CDR1 and CDR2: MDHEN and SYDVKM. The CDR3 length is 17 residues. The CDR3 protein is CASSEADVGLDTYEQYF. Written as DNA, the CDR3 is TGTGCCAGCAGTGAGGCCGACGTCGGTTTGGATACCTACGAGCAGTACTTC.

The chain joins TRBV5-1 to TRBJ2-6, with D hard to call. The CDR3 is 16 residues long. The germline V gene encodes CDR1 SGHRS and CDR2 YFSETQ. V dropped 4 bases and J dropped 4 bases, with 15 bases sitting between them. Here the CDR3 DNA reads TGCGCCAGCAGCCCTAATTGGCCGTCCGGGGCCAACGTCCTGACTTTC. This gives the protein CASSPNWPSGANVLTF.

The chain employs TRBV7-8 and TRBJ1-5, with a possible D match to TRBD1 (5 bases). The CDR3 is 13 amino acids. The germline CDR1 and CDR2 sequences are SGHVS and FQNEAQ. V gave up 5 bases and J gave up 6 bases, with 11 bases separating them. As DNA, the CDR3 is TGTGCCAGCAGCCGACGGGACTCTCAGCCCCAGCATTTT. Protein sequence: CASSRRDSQPQHF. Drawing the rest from reference TRBV7-8 and TRBJ1-5, the complete variable domain is GAGVSQSPRYKVAKRGQDVALRCDPISGHVSLFWYQQALGQGPEFLTYFQNEAQLDKSGLPSDRFFAERPEGSVSTLKIQRTQQEDSAVYLCASSRRDSQPQHFGDGTRLSIL.

This rearrangement joins TRBV2 to TRBJ2-7; D perhaps matches TRBD2 (5 bases). CDR3 length: 16 residues. With 8 bases removed from V and 1 base from J, the gap between germline ends came to 21 bases. Germline V gives CDR1 SNHLY, CDR2 FYNNEI. CDR3 protein: CASPTSKSGTSYEQYF. CDR3 DNA sequence: TGTGCCAGCCCTACCTCTAAGAGCGGTACTTCCTACGAGCAGTACTTC.

CDR3 in DNA: TGTGCCAGCTCACCAAACAGGGGAAGGGACTACGAGCAGTACTTC. Translating it yields CASSPNRGRDYEQYF. V gene TRBV18 combines with J gene TRBJ2-7, with TRBD1 matching over 7 bases. The germline V gene has CDR1 KGHSH and CDR2 LQKENI. The J segment lost 3 bases and the V segment lost 2 bases, leaving 7 bases of the junction unmatched. The CDR3 spans 15 residues. Full variable domain (rest looked up from reference TRBV18 and TRBJ2-7): NAGVMQNPRHLVRRRGQEARLRCSPMKGHSHVYWYRQLPEEGLKFMVYLQKENIIDESGMPKERFSAEFPKEGPSILRIQQVVRGDSAAYFCASSPNRGRDYEQYFGPGTRLTVT.

This clone was observed a single time. This sequence joins TRBV19 and TRBJ2-5, with TRBD2 matching over 8 bases. With V trimmed by 6 bases and J by 0 bases, 3 bases remained unmatched. In germline, CDR1 is LNHDA, CDR2 SQIVND (reference sequence). The CDR3 consists of 14 residues. CDR3 in DNA: TGTGCCAGTAGCTCTAGCGGGTACCAAGAGACCCAGTACTTC. Its protein is CASSSSGYQETQYF.

CDR3 bases: TGTGCCAGTAGTATTCGGGGACCCAACACTGAAGCTTTCTTT. Translation gives CASSIRGPNTEAFF. V gene TRBV19 combines with J gene TRBJ1-1, with TRBD1 as a possible D gene (5 bases). V lost 3 bases, J lost 2 bases, and 10 bases lay in between. Germline assignment: CDR1 LNHDA and CDR2 SQIVND (reference sequence). The CDR3 covers 14 residues.